The count of the clone carrying this TCR beta chain is one. Original data processing: For nucleated cells, counts were estimated from reference gene primer amplification. Produced via immunoSEQ multiplex PCR; TCRdb's table is partial and in-frame only. V and J calls and clone size are those listed in that table; D and trimming were worked out from the DNA. The table includes about 250,000 clones, roughly 83% detected once. Germline CDR1 reads MDHEN; CDR2 reads SYDVKM. The CDR3 sequence is 9 residues long. V was pared by 8 bases and J by 11 bases, with 4 bases between. The data are from a study of blood T cell repertoires in COVID-19. Overall study: PBMCs, B-cell-depleted T cells, or T cells provided the cDNA or gDNA that made up the material.

The sample taken for sequencing was peripheral blood. The sequence was obtained from a man at least 80 years old with acute or convalescent COVID-19. The V gene is TRBV28, the J gene TRBJ1-6; D uncertain. Written as DNA, the CDR3 is TGTGCCAGCGCGGCACCCCTCCACTTT. Amino acid sequence: CASAAPLHF.